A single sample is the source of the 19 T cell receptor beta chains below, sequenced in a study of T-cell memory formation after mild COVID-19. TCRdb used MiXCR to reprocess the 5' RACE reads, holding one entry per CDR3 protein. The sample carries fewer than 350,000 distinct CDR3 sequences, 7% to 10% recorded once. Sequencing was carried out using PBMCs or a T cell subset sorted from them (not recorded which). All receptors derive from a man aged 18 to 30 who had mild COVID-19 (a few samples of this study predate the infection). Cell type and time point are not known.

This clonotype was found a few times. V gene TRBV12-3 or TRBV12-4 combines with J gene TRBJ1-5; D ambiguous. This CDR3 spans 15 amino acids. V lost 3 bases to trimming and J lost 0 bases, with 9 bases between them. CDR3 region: CASSFSANSNQPQHF. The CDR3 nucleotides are TGTGCCAGCAGTTTTTCGGCAAATAGCAATCAGCCCCAGCATTTT.

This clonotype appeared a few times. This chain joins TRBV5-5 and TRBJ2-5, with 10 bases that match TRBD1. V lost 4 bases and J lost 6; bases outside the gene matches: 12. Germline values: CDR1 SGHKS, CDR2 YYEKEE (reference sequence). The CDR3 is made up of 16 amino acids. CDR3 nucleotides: TGTGCCAGCAGCCCTGGCGCCCGACAGGGGGCGAAGACCCAGTACTTC. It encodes CASSPGARQGAKTQYF. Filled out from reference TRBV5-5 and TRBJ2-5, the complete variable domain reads DAGVTQSPTHLIKTRGQQVTLRCSPISGHKSVSWYQQVLGQGPQFIFQYYEKEERGRGNFPDRFSARQFPNYSSELNVNALLLGDSALYLCASSPGARQGAKTQYFGPGTRLLVL.

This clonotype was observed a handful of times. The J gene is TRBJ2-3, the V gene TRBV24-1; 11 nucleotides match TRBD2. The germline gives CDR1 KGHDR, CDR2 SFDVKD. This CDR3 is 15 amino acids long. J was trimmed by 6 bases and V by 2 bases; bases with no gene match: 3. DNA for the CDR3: TGTGCCACCAGTGATTCTCGGACTAGCGGGGATACGCAGTATTTT. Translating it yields CATSDSRTSGDTQYF.

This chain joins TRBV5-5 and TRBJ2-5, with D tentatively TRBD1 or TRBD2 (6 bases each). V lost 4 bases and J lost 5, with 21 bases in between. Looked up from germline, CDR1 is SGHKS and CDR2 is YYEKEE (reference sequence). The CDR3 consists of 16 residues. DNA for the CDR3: TGTGCCAGCAGCCTAGGGGGGCTCCCAACGAGGGAGACCCAGTACTTC. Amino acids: CASSLGGLPTRETQYF. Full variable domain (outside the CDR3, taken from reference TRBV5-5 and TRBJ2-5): DAGVTQSPTHLIKTRGQQVTLRCSPISGHKSVSWYQQVLGQGPQFIFQYYEKEERGRGNFPDRFSARQFPNYSSELNVNALLLGDSALYLCASSLGGLPTRETQYFGPGTRLLVL.

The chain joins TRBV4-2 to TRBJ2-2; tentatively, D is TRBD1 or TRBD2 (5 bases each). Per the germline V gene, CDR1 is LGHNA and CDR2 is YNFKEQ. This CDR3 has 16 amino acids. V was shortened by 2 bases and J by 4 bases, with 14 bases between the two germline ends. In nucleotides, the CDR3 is TGTGCCAGCAGCCAATACGGGGCGATGAGCACCGGGGAGCTGTTTTTT. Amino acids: CASSQYGAMSTGELFF.

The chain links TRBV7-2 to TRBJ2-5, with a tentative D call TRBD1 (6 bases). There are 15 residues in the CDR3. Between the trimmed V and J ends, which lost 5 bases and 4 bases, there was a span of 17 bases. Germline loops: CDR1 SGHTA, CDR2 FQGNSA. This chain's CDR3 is CASSHGGGRGETQYF. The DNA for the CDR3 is TGTGCCAGCAGCCACGGTGGGGGCCGGGGAGAGACCCAGTACTTC.

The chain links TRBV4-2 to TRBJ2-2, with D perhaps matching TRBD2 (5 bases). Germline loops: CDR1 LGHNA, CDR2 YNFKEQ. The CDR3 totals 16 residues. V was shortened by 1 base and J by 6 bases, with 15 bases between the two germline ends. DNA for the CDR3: TGTGCCAGCAGCCAAGCTAAGGGTAGCGACCCCGGGGAGCTGTTTTTT. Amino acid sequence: CASSQAKGSDPGELFF.

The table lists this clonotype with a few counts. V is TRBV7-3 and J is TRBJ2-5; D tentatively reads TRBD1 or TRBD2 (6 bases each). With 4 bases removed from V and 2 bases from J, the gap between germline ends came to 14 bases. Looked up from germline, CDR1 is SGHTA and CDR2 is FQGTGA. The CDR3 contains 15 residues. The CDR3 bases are TGTGCCAGCAGCTCGGAGGGGGGCCGGCAAGAGACCCAGTACTTC. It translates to CASSSEGGRQETQYF. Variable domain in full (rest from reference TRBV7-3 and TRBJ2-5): GAGVSQTPSNKVTEKGKYVELRCDPISGHTALYWYRQSLGQGPEFLIYFQGTGAADDSGLPNDRFFAVRPEGSVSTLKIQRTERGDSAVYLCASSSEGGRQETQYFGPGTRLLVL.

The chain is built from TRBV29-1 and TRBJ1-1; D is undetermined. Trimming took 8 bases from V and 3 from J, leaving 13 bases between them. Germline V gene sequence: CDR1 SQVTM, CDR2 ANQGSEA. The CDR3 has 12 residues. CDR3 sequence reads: CSIRGSDTEAFF. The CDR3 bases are TGCAGCATCCGTGGATCGGACACTGAAGCTTTCTTT.

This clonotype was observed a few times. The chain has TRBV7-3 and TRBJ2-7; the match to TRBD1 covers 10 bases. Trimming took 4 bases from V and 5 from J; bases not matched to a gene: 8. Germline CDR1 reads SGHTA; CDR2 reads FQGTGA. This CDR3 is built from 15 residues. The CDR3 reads CASSSSGTGADEQYF. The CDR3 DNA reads TGTGCCAGCAGCTCATCCGGGACAGGGGCCGACGAGCAGTACTTC.

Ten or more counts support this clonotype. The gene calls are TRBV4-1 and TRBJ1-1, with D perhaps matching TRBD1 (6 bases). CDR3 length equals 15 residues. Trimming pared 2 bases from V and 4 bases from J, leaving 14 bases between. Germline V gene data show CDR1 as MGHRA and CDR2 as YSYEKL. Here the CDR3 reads CASSQPGQRITEAFF. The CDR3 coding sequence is TGCGCCAGCAGCCAACCCGGACAGCGGATCACTGAAGCTTTCTTT.

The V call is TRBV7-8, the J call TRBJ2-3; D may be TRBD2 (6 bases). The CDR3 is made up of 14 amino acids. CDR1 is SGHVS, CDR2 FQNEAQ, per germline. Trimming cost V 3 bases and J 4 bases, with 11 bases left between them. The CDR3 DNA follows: TGTGCCAGCAGCTTGGGCTGGGGGGCAGATACGCAGTATTTT. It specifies CASSLGWGADTQYF.

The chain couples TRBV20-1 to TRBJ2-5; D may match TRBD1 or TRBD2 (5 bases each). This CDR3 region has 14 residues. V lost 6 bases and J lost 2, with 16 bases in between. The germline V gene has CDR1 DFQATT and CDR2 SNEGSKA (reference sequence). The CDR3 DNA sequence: TGCAGTGCCAAGGGACGAATGGAACAAGAGACCCAGTACTTC. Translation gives CSAKGRMEQETQYF.

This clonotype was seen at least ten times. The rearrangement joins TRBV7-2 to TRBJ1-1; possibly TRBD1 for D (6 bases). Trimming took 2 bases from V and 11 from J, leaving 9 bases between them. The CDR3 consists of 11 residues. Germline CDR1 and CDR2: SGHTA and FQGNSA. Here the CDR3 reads CASSLRGAAFF. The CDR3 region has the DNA TGTGCCAGCAGCTTACGGGGGGCCGCTTTCTTT.

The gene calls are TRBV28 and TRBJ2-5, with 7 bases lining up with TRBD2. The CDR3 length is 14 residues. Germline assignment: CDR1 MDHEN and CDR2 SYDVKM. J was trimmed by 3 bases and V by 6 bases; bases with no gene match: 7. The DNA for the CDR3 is TGTGCCAGCAGATCAGCCGGGACTAAAGAGACCCAGTACTTC. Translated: CASRSAGTKETQYF.

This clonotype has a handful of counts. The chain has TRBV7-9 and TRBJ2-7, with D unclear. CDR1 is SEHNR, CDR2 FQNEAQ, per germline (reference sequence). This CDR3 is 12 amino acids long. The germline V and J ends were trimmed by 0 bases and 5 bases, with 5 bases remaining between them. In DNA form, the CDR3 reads TGTGCCAGCAGCTTAGCTCTCCACGAGCAGTACGTC. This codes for CASSLALHEQYV.

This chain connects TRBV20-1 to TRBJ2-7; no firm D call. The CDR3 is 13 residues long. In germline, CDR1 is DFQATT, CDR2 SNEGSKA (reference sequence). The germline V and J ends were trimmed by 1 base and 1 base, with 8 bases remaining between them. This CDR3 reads CSARVPLSYEQYF. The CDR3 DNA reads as TGCAGTGCTAGAGTCCCTCTTTCCTACGAGCAGTACTTC.

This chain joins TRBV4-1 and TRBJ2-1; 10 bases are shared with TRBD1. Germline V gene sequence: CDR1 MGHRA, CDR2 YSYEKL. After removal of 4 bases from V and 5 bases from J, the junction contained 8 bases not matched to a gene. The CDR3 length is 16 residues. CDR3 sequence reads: CASSRRGTGADNEQFF. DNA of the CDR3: TGCGCCAGCAGCCGAAGAGGGACAGGGGCGGACAATGAGCAGTTCTTC.

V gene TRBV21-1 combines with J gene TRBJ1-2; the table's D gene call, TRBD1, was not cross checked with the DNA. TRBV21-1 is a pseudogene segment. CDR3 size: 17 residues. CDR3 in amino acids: CASSTWTGGPKNYGYTF. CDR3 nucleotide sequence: TGTGCCAGCAGCACCTGGACAGGGGGCCCTAAGAACTATGGCTACACCTTC.